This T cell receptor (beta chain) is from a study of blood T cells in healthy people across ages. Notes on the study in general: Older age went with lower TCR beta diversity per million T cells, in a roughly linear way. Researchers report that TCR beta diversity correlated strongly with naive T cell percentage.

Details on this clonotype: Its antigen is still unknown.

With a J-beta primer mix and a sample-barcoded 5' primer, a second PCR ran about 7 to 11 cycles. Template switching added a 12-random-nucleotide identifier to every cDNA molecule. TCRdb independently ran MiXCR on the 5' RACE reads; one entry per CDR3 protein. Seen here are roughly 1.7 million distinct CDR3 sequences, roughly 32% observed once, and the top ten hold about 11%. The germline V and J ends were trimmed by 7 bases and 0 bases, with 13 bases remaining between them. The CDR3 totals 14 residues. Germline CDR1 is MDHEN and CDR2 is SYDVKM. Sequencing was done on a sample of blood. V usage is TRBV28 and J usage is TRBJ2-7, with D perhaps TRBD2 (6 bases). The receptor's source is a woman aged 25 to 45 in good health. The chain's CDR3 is CASIHGGSSYEQYF. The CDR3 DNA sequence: TGTGCCAGCATCCACGGAGGGAGCTCCTACGAGCAGTACTTC.